The 5 T cell receptor beta chains reported below all come from one sample, sequenced in a study of T cell changes during pregnancy in multiple sclerosis. Here immunoSEQ multiplex PCR was the method, and the copy in TCRdb shows in-frame clones only, minus some. The table records some 47,000 clones, 96% of them present only once. The source was peripheral blood, collected in the second trimester of pregnancy. The receptor set was obtained from a female donor with multiple sclerosis, enrolled in a pregnancy study.

V and J are TRBV4-2 and TRBJ1-6; TRBD1 is a possible D gene (6 bases). Germline V gene lookup returns CDR1 LGHNA and CDR2 YNFKEQ. Trimming shortened V by 5 bases and J by 6 bases, and 20 bases separated the two germline ends. CDR3 size: 17 residues. The CDR3 here is CASSGGAGSGANSPLHF. The CDR3, as DNA: TGTGCCAGCAGCGGGGGGGCCGGGTCGGGGGCTAATTCACCCCTCCACTTT.

The J gene is TRBJ2-5, the V gene TRBV18, with D perhaps TRBD1 (6 bases). The CDR3 is 15 residues long. Germline V gene data show CDR1 as KGHSH and CDR2 as LQKENI. Trimming shortened V by 3 bases and J by 5 bases, and 16 bases separated the two germline ends. CDR3 in amino acids: CASSPRTVVGETQYF. The CDR3 DNA reads TGTGCCAGCTCACCTCGGACAGTCGTTGGGGAGACCCAGTACTTC. The full variable domain, in which reference TRBV18 and TRBJ2-5 provide the parts outside the CDR3, is NAGVMQNPRHLVRRRGQEARLRCSPMKGHSHVYWYRQLPEEGLKFMVYLQKENIIDESGMPKERFSAEFPKEGPSILRIQQVVRGDSAAYFCASSPRTVVGETQYFGPGTRLLVL.

The V gene is TRBV11-1, the J gene TRBJ1-1; tentative D call: TRBD1 (5 bases). Trimming stripped 6 bases from V and 8 bases from J, with 16 bases between. CDR3 size: 13 residues. Germline CDR1 and CDR2: SGHAT and FQDESV (reference sequence). DNA of the CDR3: TGTGCCAGCAGGTTGGATTACAGGCTGGAAGCTTTCTTT. Residues: CASRLDYRLEAFF.

In this sample, this clone turned up once. This rearrangement joins TRBV28 to TRBJ2-1, with TRBD1 matching 8 bases. There are 15 residues in the CDR3. With 3 bases clipped from V and 3 bases from J, the junction kept 4 bases outside the gene matches. Germline V CDR1 and CDR2: MDHEN, SYDVKM. CDR3: CASSFNGQGYNEQFF. The CDR3 coding sequence is TGTGCCAGCAGTTTTAATGGACAGGGCTACAATGAGCAGTTCTTC. Complete variable domain (other parts from reference TRBV28 and TRBJ2-1): DVKVTQSSRYLVKRTGEKVFLECVQDMDHENMFWYRQDPGLGLRLIYFSYDVKMKEKGDIPEGYSVSREKKERFSLILESASTNQTSMYLCASSFNGQGYNEQFFGPGTRLTVL.

J is TRBJ1-2 and V is TRBV7-9; 11 positions match TRBD1. V shed 0 bases and J 5 bases; nucleotides not matched to a gene: 5. The CDR3 totals 16 residues. Germline V CDR1 and CDR2: SEHNR, FQNEAQ (reference sequence). CDR3 in amino acids: CASSLAGQGEGYGYTF. The CDR3 region has the DNA TGTGCCAGCAGCTTAGCGGGACAGGGGGAAGGGTATGGCTACACCTTC.